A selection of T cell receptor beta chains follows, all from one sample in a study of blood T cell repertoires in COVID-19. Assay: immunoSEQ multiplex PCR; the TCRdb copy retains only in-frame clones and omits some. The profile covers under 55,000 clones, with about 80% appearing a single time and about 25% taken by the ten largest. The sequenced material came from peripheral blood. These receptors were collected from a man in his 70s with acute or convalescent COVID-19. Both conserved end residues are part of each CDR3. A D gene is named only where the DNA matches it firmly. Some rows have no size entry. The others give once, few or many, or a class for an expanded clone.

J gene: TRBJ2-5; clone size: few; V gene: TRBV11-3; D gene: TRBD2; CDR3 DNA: TGTGCCAGCAGCTTAAGGACTAGCGGGAGCGAGACCCAGTACTTC; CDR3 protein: CASSLRTSGSETQYF
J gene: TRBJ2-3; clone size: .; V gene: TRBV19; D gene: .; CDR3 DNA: TGTGCCAGTAGTATAGGCCTCAGGCGGGGAGCCACAGATACGCAGTATTTT; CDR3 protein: CASSIGLRRGATDTQYF
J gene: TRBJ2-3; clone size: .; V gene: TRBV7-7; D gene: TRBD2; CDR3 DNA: TGTGCTAGCAGCTTAGGACTAGCGGGGGGGGCAGATACGCAGTATTTT; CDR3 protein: CASSLGLAGGADTQYF
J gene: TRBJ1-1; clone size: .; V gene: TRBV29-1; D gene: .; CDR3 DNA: TGCAGCGTCCGCCGACAGGAGAACACTGAAGCTTTCTTT; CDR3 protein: CSVRRQENTEAFF
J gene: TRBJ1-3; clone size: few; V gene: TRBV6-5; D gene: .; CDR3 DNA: TGTGCCAGCAGACCCAGGGGATCGGGAAACACCATATATTTT; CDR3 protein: CASRPRGSGNTIYF
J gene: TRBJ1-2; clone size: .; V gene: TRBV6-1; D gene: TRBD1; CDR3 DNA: TGTGCCAGCAGTGAACGGAACAGGGGGCAAGGGGGCTACACCTTC; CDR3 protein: CASSERNRGQGGYTF
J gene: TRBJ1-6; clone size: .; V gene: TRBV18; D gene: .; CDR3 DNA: TGTGCCAGCTCACCATCCGGGTTTGAGTCACCCCTCCACTTT; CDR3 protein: CASSPSGFESPLHF
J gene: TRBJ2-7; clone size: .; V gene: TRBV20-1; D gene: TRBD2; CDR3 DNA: TGCAGTGCACCAACGGCGGGAGGGCAGTACTTC; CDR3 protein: CSAPTAGGQYF
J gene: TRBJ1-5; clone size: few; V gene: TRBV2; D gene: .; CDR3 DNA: TGTGCCAGCAGCACGAACCGTCGGGGAGGCAATCAGCCCCAGCATTTT; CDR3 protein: CASSTNRRGGNQPQHF
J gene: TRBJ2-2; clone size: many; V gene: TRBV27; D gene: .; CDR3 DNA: TGTGCCAGCAGTTCCTCAAGGGGGAACGGGGAGCTGTTTTTT; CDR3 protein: CASSSSRGNGELFF
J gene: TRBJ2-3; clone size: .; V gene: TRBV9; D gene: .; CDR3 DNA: TGTGCCAGCAGCGTAGAGGAGGGAGCGAGCACAGATACGCAGTATTTT; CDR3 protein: CASSVEEGASTDTQYF
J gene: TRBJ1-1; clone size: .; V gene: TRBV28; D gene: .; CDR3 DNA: TGTGCCAGCATTTCAGGGTTCGCTGAAGCTTTCTTT; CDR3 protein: CASISGFAEAFF
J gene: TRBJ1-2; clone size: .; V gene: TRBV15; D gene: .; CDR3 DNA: TGTGCCACCAGCAGACAGGGTCCGCGCTATGGCTACACCTTC; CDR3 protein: CATSRQGPRYGYTF
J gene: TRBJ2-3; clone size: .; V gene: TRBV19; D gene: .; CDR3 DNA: TGTGCCAGTAGTGTCTCCACAGATACGCAGTATTTT; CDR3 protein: CASSVSTDTQYF
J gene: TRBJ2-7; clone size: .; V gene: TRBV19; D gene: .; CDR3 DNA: TGTGCCAGTAGTATGATTGAATCCGGGTCCGACGAGCAGTACTTC; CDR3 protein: CASSMIESGSDEQYF
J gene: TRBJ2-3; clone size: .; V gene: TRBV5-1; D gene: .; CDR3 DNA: TGCGCCAGCTACCCGGGGGGCTACACAGATACGCAGTATTTT; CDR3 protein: CASYPGGYTDTQYF
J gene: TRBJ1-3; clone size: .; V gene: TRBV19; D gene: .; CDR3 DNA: TGTGCCAGTAGTATGCTCGGGGAACAGGGTAGTGGAAACACCATATATTTT; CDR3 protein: CASSMLGEQGSGNTIYF
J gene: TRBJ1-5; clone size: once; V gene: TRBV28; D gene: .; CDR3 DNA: TGTGCCAGCAGGCAGGGTGGGAATCAGCCCCAGCATTTT; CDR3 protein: CASRQGGNQPQHF
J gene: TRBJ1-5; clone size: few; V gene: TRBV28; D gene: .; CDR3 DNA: TGTGCCAGCAGTTCCCACACGGGGAATCAGCCCCAGCATTTT; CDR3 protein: CASSSHTGNQPQHF
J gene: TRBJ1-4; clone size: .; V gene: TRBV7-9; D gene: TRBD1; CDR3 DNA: TGTGCCAGCAGCTCAACTGGACAGGGGGAGGAAAAACTGTTTTTT; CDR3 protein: CASSSTGQGEEKLFF
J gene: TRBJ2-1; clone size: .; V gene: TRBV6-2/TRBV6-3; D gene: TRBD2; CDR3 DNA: TGTGCCAGCAGTTACGGGACTAGCGGGAGTTGGCAGTTCTTC; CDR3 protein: CASSYGTSGSWQFF